These 16 T cell receptor beta chains were sequenced from one sample in a study of identical twins. MiXCR, run by TCRdb on the 5' RACE reads, gives a single entry per CDR3 protein. The data show hundreds of thousands of distinct CDR3 sequences, over 8.5% seen once. These same records also appear under a second study, on yellow fever vaccine responses in identical twins.

Sequences were obtained from PBMCs. Every receptor here comes from a woman under 30 in good health.

V gene TRBV27 combines with J gene TRBJ2-7, with D perhaps matching TRBD2 (6 bases). The V end was cut by 0 bases, the J end by 2 bases, with 11 bases between. Germline V CDR1 and CDR2: MNHEY, SMNVEV (reference sequence). The CDR3 is 15 amino acids. CDR3 bases: TGTGCCAGCAGTTTATCAGCCGGGAGCCCCTACGAGCAGTACTTC. This translates into CASSLSAGSPYEQYF.

This clonotype was detected only a few times. The chain joins TRBV10-2 to TRBJ2-2; D not certain. The V gene's germline CDR1 is WSHSY and CDR2 SAAADI. Trimming cost V 5 bases and J 6 bases, with 22 bases left between them. The CDR3 spans 17 residues. The CDR3 nucleotides are TGCGCCAGCAGTCTGCCTTTCCGGGCCTCATCCCCCGGGGAGCTGTTTTTT. It codes for CASSLPFRASSPGELFF.

The sample holds many counts of this clonotype. This chain connects TRBV12-3 or TRBV12-4 to TRBJ2-7; 13 positions match TRBD2. The V gene end was trimmed by 4 bases and the J gene end by 2 bases; junction bases not matched to a gene: 2. This CDR3 region has 15 residues. The CDR3 nucleotides are TGTGCCAGCAGTTCACTAGCGGGAGGGCCCTACGAGCAGTACTTC. This codes for CASSSLAGGPYEQYF.

This chain joins TRBV20-1 and TRBJ1-2; D unresolved. Germline assignment: CDR1 DFQATT and CDR2 SNEGSKA (reference sequence). The germline V and J ends were trimmed by 3 bases and 10 bases, with 12 bases remaining between them. The CDR3 consists of 11 residues. This chain's CDR3 is CSARTSRNYTF. The CDR3 nucleotides read TGCAGTGCTAGGACCAGCAGAAACTACACCTTC.

The rearrangement links TRBV7-2 to TRBJ2-5, with D possibly TRBD1 on 6 matching bases. The CDR3 has 14 residues. The germline V and J ends were trimmed by 5 bases and 2 bases, with 12 bases remaining between them. Germline CDR1 is SGHTA and CDR2 is FQGNSA. CDR3 DNA: TGTGCCAGCAGCAACGCAGGGGTGCAAGAGACCCAGTACTTC. It codes for CASSNAGVQETQYF.

The chain combines TRBV10-3 with TRBJ2-7, with D possibly TRBD1 on 6 matching bases. The CDR3 is made up of 14 amino acids. Germline V gene data show CDR1 as ENHRY and CDR2 as SYGVKD. The V gene lost 8 bases and the J gene lost 0 bases, with 14 bases spanning the gap. CDR3 residues: CAIGGYRDSYEQYF. Written as DNA, the CDR3 is TGTGCCATCGGCGGTTACAGGGACTCCTACGAGCAGTACTTC.

This clonotype has just a few counts. The chain couples TRBV5-1 to TRBJ2-7; 8 positions match TRBD2. This CDR3 is built from 17 residues. V lost 0 bases to trimming and J lost 3 bases; unmatched junction nucleotides: 11. The germline V gene encodes CDR1 SGHRS and CDR2 YFSETQ. CDR3 bases: TGCGCCAGCAGCTTGGGTCCCTCCAGCGGGAGAATCTACGAGCAGTACTTC. As protein: CASSLGPSSGRIYEQYF.

This clonotype was recorded once. The chain recombines TRBV5-1 with TRBJ2-7, with a possible D match to TRBD1 (5 bases). This CDR3 has 14 amino acids. Deletions cut 4 bases from V and 0 bases from J, with 11 bases between. Germline CDR1 is SGHRS and CDR2 is YFSETQ. The CDR3 DNA reads TGCGCCAGCAGCCCAGGGTACAGCTCCTACGAGCAGTACTTC. Its protein is CASSPGYSSYEQYF.

This clonotype was detected ten times or more. The V and J genes are TRBV21-1 and TRBJ2-3; the D call of TRBD1 is as the table states it, not checked on the DNA. TRBV21-1 is assigned pseudogene status. The CDR3 is made up of 20 amino acids. In DNA, the CDR3 is TGTGCCAGCCCCGGGGCCAGTCGGACAGCGAATGACGAGAACACAGATACGCAGTATTTT. This translates into CASPGASRTANDENTDTQYF.

This clonotype was observed at least ten times. The CDR3 sequence is CASSPSTGGRNTQYF. The CDR3 DNA is TGTGCCAGCAGTCCATCGACAGGGGGTAGGAATACGCAGTATTTT. The chain joins TRBV12-3 or TRBV12-4 to TRBJ2-3; TRBD1 matches at 9 bases. Unmatched junction bases numbered 10, after V lost 5 bases and J lost 7 bases. The CDR3 is made up of 15 amino acids.

The chain recombines TRBV7-9 with TRBJ2-7, with 9 nucleotides matching TRBD1. CDR1 and CDR2 from the germline V gene are SEHNR and FQNEAQ (reference sequence). V was pared by 3 bases and J by 5 bases, with 2 bases of the junction left unmatched. This CDR3 contains 13 residues. This CDR3 reads CASSFRDRDEQYF. CDR3 nucleotides: TGTGCCAGCAGCTTCCGGGACAGGGACGAGCAGTACTTC.

A few counts support this clonotype. The rearrangement links TRBV7-9 to TRBJ1-6; no clear D. V lost 1 base and J 9 bases, leaving 13 bases between the germline ends. The CDR3 extends over 15 amino acids. Germline CDR1 and CDR2: SEHNR and FQNEAQ (reference sequence). CDR3: CASSLVGRKFSPLHF. The DNA of the CDR3 is TGTGCCAGCAGCTTAGTGGGCAGGAAATTTTCACCCCTCCACTTT. Full variable domain (remainder filled in from reference TRBV7-9 and TRBJ1-6): DTGVSQNPRHKITKRGQNVTFRCDPISEHNRLYWYRQTLGQGPEFLTYFQNEAQLEKSRLLSDRFSAERPKGSFSTLEIQRTEQGDSAMYLCASSLVGRKFSPLHFGNGTRLTVT.

A few counts support this clonotype. The chain recombines TRBV6-1 with TRBJ2-1; D perhaps matches TRBD2 (6 bases). The ends were cut back, 8 bases at V and 2 bases at J, with 22 bases in the middle. The germline CDR1 and CDR2 sequences are MNHNS and SASEGT. The CDR3 loop spans 17 amino acids. CDR3 DNA: TGTGCCAGCGGTCCCGGGGGTGGGGTGCCGACCTACAATGAGCAGTTCTTC. Translated: CASGPGGGVPTYNEQFF.

The chain couples TRBV12-3 or TRBV12-4 to TRBJ1-6; 10 bases are shared with TRBD1. This CDR3 has 17 residues. After removal of 3 bases from V and 9 bases from J, the junction contained 11 bases not matched to a gene. In DNA form, the CDR3 reads TGTGCCAGCAGTTTGCGACAGGGGGCGCTTAGTAGTTCACCCCTCCACTTT. Translated, it gives CASSLRQGALSSSPLHF.

The sample holds a few counts of this clonotype. The chain is built from TRBV3-1 and TRBJ2-1, with 10 bases that match TRBD1. Per germline, CDR1 LGHDT and CDR2 YNNKEL (reference sequence). The CDR3 has 18 residues. V lost 1 base to trimming and J lost 5 bases; unmatched junction nucleotides: 11. The CDR3, as DNA: TGTGCCAGCAGCCAAGGATGGGGTCCCGGGACAGGGGACAATGAGCAGTTCTTC. This sequence encodes CASSQGWGPGTGDNEQFF.

J is TRBJ2-2 and V is TRBV7-9; the match to TRBD1 covers 7 bases. The V gene end was trimmed by 0 bases and the J gene end by 9 bases; junction bases not matched to a gene: 10. The CDR3 contains 16 residues. CDR1 is SEHNR and CDR2 is FQNEAQ in the germline V gene (reference sequence). CDR3: CASSLAGGSGTRELFF. For the CDR3, the DNA is TGTGCCAGCAGCTTAGCAGGGGGCTCTGGGACCAGGGAGCTGTTTTTT.